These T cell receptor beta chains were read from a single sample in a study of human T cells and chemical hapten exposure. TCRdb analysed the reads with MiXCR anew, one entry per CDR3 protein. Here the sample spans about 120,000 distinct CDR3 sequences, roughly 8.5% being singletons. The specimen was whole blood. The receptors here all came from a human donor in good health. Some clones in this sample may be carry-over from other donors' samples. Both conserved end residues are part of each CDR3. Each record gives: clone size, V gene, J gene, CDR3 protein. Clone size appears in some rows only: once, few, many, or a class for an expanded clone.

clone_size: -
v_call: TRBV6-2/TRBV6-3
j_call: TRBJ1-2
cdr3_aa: CASRQPASTPRDRHYYGYTF

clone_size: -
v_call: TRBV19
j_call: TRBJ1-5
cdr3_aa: CASSIDGRWVSNQPQHF

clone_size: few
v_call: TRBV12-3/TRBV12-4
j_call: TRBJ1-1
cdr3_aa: CASRYGEANTEAFF

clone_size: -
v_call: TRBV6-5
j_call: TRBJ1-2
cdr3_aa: CASSYSRGLNYGYTF

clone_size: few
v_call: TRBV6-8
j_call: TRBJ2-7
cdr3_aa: CASSPRDSDTWYEQYF

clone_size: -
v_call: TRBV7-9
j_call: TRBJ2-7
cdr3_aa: CASSSSSSYEQYF

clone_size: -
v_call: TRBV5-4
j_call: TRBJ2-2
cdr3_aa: CASSTAGQTGELFF

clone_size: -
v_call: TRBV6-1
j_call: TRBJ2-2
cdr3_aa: CASSEARGRVTGELFF

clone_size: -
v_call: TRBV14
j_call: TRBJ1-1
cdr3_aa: CASSEQGKTEAFF

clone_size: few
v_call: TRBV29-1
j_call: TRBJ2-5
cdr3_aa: CSVEDLIMLDRSQETQYF

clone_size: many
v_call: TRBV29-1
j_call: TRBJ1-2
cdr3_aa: CSVEEMGNYGYTF

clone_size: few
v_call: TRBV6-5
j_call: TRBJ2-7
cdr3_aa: CASSRTSVAYEQYF

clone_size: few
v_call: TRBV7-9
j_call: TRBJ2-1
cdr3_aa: CASRIAGGNEQFF

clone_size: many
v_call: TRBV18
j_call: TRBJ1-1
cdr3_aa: CASSLVSEAFF

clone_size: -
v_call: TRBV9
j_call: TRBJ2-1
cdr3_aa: CASSVGDYRADEQFF

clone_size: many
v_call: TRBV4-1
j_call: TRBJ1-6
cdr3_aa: CASSQDRGLNNSPLHF

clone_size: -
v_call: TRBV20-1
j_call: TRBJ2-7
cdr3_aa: CSAPGTGIFSSYEQYF

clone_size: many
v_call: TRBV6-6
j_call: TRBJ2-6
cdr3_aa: CASSYSTPSGMGSGANVLTF

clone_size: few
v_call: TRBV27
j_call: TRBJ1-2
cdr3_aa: CATSGGYGYTF

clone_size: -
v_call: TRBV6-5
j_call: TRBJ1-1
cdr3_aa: CASSYGTGMNTEAFF

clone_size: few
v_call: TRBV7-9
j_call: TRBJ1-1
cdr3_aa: CASSFGTDYTEAFF

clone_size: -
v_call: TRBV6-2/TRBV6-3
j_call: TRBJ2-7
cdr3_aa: CASSYSKNNYYEQYF

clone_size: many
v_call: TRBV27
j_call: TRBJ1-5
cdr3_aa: CASSSSGAYSNQPQHF

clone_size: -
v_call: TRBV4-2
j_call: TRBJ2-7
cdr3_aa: CASSQVGTTYSYEQYF

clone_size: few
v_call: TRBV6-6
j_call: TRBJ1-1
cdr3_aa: CATVSGTPNTEAFF

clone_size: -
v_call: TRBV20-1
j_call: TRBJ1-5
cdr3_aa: CSARDRGGQPQHF

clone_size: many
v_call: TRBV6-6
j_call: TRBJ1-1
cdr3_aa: CASSDRGSEAFF

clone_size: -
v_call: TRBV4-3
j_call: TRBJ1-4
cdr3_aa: CASSQEWATNEKLFF

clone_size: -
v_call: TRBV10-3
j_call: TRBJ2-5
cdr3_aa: CAISGTGPSKETQYF

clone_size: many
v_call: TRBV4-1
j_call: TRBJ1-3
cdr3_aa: CASSQDPRHQMSSGNTIYF

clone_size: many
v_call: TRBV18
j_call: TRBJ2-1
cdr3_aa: CASSPLAGGNEQFF

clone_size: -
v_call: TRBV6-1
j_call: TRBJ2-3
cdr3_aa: CASGARRTDTQYF

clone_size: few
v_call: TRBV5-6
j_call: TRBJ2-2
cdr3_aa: CASSNLGHGNTGELFF

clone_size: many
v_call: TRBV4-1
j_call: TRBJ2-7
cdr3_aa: CASSQGLAGSSYEQYF

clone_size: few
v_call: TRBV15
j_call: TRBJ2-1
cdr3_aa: CATSRAGGGEQFF

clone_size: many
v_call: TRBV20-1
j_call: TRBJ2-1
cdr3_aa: CSARDLGQGEGEQFF

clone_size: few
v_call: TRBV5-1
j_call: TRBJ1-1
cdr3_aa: CASSPGGGPGTEAFF

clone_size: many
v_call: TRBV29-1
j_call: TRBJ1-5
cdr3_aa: CSVALPGDQPQHF

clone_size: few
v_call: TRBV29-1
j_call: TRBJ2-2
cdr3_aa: CSVGGLASTGELFF

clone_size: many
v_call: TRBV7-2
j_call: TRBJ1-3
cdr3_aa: CASSYLPLQMRIGNTIYF